The rows below give T cell receptor beta chains drawn from one sample of a study of regulatory T cells in long-lasting Graves disease. MiXCR, applied by TCRdb to the multiplex PCR reads, yields one record per CDR3 protein. The sample comprises hundreds of thousands of distinct CDR3 sequences, over 20% of which are singletons, and more than 13% rests with the top ten. Sequencing was performed on peripheral blood mononuclear cells (PBMCs), taken when the disease was refractory, from a patient treated with antithyroid drugs. The receptors come from a female donor with Graves disease. CDR3s include the opening cysteine and the closing phenylalanine or tryptophan. A D gene is named only where the DNA matches it firmly. Not all rows give a size; the values are once, few, many and, for expanded clones, a class.

d_call: NA
v_call: TRBV20-1
clone_size: few
j_call: TRBJ1-2
cdr3_aa: CSARVLAGSGYTF
cdr3_nt: TGCAGTGCTAGGGTCCTGGCAGGGTCTGGCTACACCTTC

d_call: TRBD1
v_call: TRBV28
clone_size: many
j_call: TRBJ1-4
cdr3_aa: CASSSLDRVVTNEKLFF
cdr3_nt: TGTGCCAGCAGTTCATTGGACAGGGTCGTTACTAATGAAAAACTGTTTTTT

d_call: NA
v_call: TRBV5-1
clone_size: NA
j_call: TRBJ2-2
cdr3_aa: CASSPPPDSLNTGELFF
cdr3_nt: TGCGCCAGCAGCCCCCCACCGGACAGCCTGAACACCGGGGAGCTGTTTTTT

d_call: NA
v_call: TRBV10-3
clone_size: NA
j_call: TRBJ2-2
cdr3_aa: CAIRADTRNTGELFF
cdr3_nt: TGTGCCATCAGAGCTGACACCCGGAACACCGGGGAGCTGTTTTTT

d_call: TRBD2
v_call: TRBV11-2
clone_size: many
j_call: TRBJ2-7
cdr3_aa: CASSLGGTNSYEQYF
cdr3_nt: TGTGCCAGCAGCTTAGGGGGGACTAACTCCTACGAGCAGTACTTC

d_call: NA
v_call: TRBV10-3
clone_size: few
j_call: TRBJ1-4
cdr3_aa: CAIGVGQNEKLFF
cdr3_nt: TGTGCCATCGGGGTCGGCCAAAATGAAAAACTGTTTTTT

d_call: NA
v_call: TRBV14
clone_size: few
j_call: TRBJ1-2
cdr3_aa: CASSQAKGKAQYYGYTF
cdr3_nt: TGTGCCAGCAGCCAAGCTAAAGGAAAGGCACAGTACTATGGCTACACCTTC

d_call: NA
v_call: TRBV20-1
clone_size: NA
j_call: TRBJ2-5
cdr3_aa: CSAWPTSSAETQYF
cdr3_nt: TGCAGTGCTTGGCCCACTAGCTCGGCGGAGACCCAGTACTTC

d_call: NA
v_call: TRBV19
clone_size: NA
j_call: TRBJ1-1
cdr3_aa: CASSRGRVNTEAFF
cdr3_nt: TGTGCCAGTAGTAGAGGAAGAGTGAACACTGAAGCTTTCTTT

d_call: TRBD2
v_call: TRBV7-2
clone_size: few
j_call: TRBJ2-7
cdr3_aa: CASSLRAGTKDEQYF
cdr3_nt: TGTGCCAGCAGCTTAAGAGCGGGAACCAAGGACGAGCAGTACTTC

d_call: TRBD2
v_call: TRBV28
clone_size: NA
j_call: TRBJ2-1
cdr3_aa: CASSRLAGEQFF
cdr3_nt: TGTGCCAGCAGCCGACTAGCTGGTGAGCAGTTCTTC

d_call: NA
v_call: TRBV5-8
clone_size: many
j_call: TRBJ1-5
cdr3_aa: CASSLVAASNQPQHF
cdr3_nt: TGTGCCAGCAGCTTGGTGGCAGCGAGCAATCAGCCCCAGCATTTT

d_call: TRBD1
v_call: TRBV27
clone_size: NA
j_call: TRBJ2-3
cdr3_aa: CAGSPWDRGFGDTQYF
cdr3_nt: TGTGCCGGCAGTCCGTGGGACAGGGGATTCGGGGATACGCAGTATTTT

d_call: TRBD1
v_call: TRBV12-3/TRBV12-4
clone_size: NA
j_call: TRBJ2-7
cdr3_aa: CACSPRTGAREQYF
cdr3_nt: TGTGCCTGCAGTCCACGGACAGGGGCCCGCGAGCAGTACTTC

d_call: NA
v_call: TRBV28
clone_size: once
j_call: TRBJ2-1
cdr3_aa: CASSSTGITYNEQFF
cdr3_nt: TGTGCCAGCAGTTCAACAGGGATAACCTACAATGAGCAGTTCTTC

d_call: TRBD1
v_call: TRBV3-1
clone_size: NA
j_call: TRBJ2-5
cdr3_aa: CASSHIPGQGTHQETQYF
cdr3_nt: TGTGCCAGCAGCCACATACCGGGACAGGGCACCCACCAAGAGACCCAGTACTTC

d_call: TRBD1
v_call: TRBV27
clone_size: few
j_call: TRBJ2-2
cdr3_aa: CASSPLGQGNTGELFF
cdr3_nt: TGTGCCAGCAGTCCCCTGGGACAGGGGAACACCGGGGAGCTGTTTTTT

d_call: NA
v_call: TRBV19
clone_size: NA
j_call: TRBJ2-6
cdr3_aa: CASSPRRATGGYSGANVLTF
cdr3_nt: TGTGCCAGTAGTCCGCGGCGGGCGACAGGAGGGTACTCCGGGGCCAACGTCCTGACTTTC

d_call: NA
v_call: TRBV12-3/TRBV12-4
clone_size: many
j_call: TRBJ2-7
cdr3_aa: CASSPGSYEQYF
cdr3_nt: TGTGCCAGCAGTCCAGGGTCCTACGAGCAGTACTTC

d_call: TRBD1
v_call: TRBV12-3/TRBV12-4
clone_size: many
j_call: TRBJ2-4
cdr3_aa: CASTLQGARNIQYF
cdr3_nt: TGTGCCAGCACCCTACAGGGGGCGAGAAACATTCAGTACTTC

d_call: NA
v_call: TRBV20-1
clone_size: NA
j_call: TRBJ2-7
cdr3_aa: CSAERVGESYEQYF
cdr3_nt: TGCAGTGCAGAGCGGGTTGGGGAATCCTACGAGCAGTACTTC

d_call: NA
v_call: TRBV2
clone_size: many
j_call: TRBJ2-5
cdr3_aa: CASSVRGRETQYF
cdr3_nt: TGTGCCAGCAGTGTCCGGGGGCGAGAGACCCAGTACTTC

d_call: NA
v_call: TRBV20-1
clone_size: many
j_call: TRBJ2-5
cdr3_aa: CSARASGQFQETQYF
cdr3_nt: TGCAGTGCTAGGGCCTCGGGTCAGTTCCAAGAGACCCAGTACTTC

d_call: TRBD2
v_call: TRBV28
clone_size: many
j_call: TRBJ2-5
cdr3_aa: CASKFSGLAEGETQYF
cdr3_nt: TGTGCCAGCAAGTTTAGTGGGCTAGCGGAAGGAGAGACCCAGTACTTC

d_call: NA
v_call: TRBV7-2
clone_size: many
j_call: TRBJ2-7
cdr3_aa: CASSFIGGLYEQYF
cdr3_nt: TGTGCCAGCAGCTTTATAGGAGGCCTCTACGAGCAGTACTTC

d_call: TRBD2
v_call: TRBV28
clone_size: many
j_call: TRBJ2-7
cdr3_aa: CASSETSGKSYEQYF
cdr3_nt: TGTGCCAGCAGCGAGACTAGCGGGAAGTCCTACGAGCAGTACTTC

d_call: NA
v_call: TRBV4-2
clone_size: many
j_call: TRBJ1-2
cdr3_aa: CASSQADNYGYTF
cdr3_nt: TGTGCCAGCAGCCAAGCGGATAACTATGGCTACACCTTC

d_call: TRBD2
v_call: TRBV7-2
clone_size: few
j_call: TRBJ2-7
cdr3_aa: CASSFSTSATCEQYF
cdr3_nt: TGTGCCAGCAGCTTTTCGACTAGCGCAACCTGCGAGCAGTACTTC

d_call: TRBD1
v_call: TRBV11-2
clone_size: few
j_call: TRBJ1-1
cdr3_aa: CASSFDRGLTEAFF
cdr3_nt: TGTGCCAGCAGCTTCGACAGGGGGCTCACTGAAGCTTTCTTT

d_call: NA
v_call: TRBV2
clone_size: many
j_call: TRBJ1-1
cdr3_aa: CASSEGLNTEAFF
cdr3_nt: TGTGCCAGCAGTGAAGGCCTGAACACTGAAGCTTTCTTT

d_call: TRBD1
v_call: TRBV28
clone_size: many
j_call: TRBJ1-2
cdr3_aa: CASSYGRGREFGHTF
cdr3_nt: TGTGCCAGCAGTTACGGCAGGGGGCGCGAGTTTGGCCACACCTTC

d_call: TRBD2
v_call: TRBV2
clone_size: many
j_call: TRBJ2-1
cdr3_aa: CASSERGLAGNNEQFF
cdr3_nt: TGTGCCAGCAGCGAGAGGGGACTAGCGGGGAACAATGAGCAGTTCTTC

d_call: NA
v_call: TRBV7-8
clone_size: many
j_call: TRBJ2-7
cdr3_aa: CASSQTRSYEQYF
cdr3_nt: TGTGCCAGCAGCCAAACTAGATCCTACGAGCAGTACTTC

d_call: TRBD1
v_call: TRBV18
clone_size: many
j_call: TRBJ1-2
cdr3_aa: CASSPTGQGTHGYTF
cdr3_nt: TGTGCCAGCTCACCCACGGGACAGGGCACCCATGGCTACACCTTC

d_call: TRBD2
v_call: TRBV27
clone_size: NA
j_call: TRBJ2-1
cdr3_aa: CASTLSGNSYNEQFF
cdr3_nt: TGTGCCAGCACACTGAGCGGGAACTCCTACAATGAGCAGTTCTTC

d_call: NA
v_call: TRBV7-2
clone_size: NA
j_call: TRBJ2-3
cdr3_aa: CASSPRRSSDTQYF
cdr3_nt: TGTGCCAGCAGCCCCCGACGGTCATCAGATACGCAGTATTTT

d_call: NA
v_call: TRBV7-9
clone_size: few
j_call: TRBJ2-7
cdr3_aa: CASSPYNYEQYF
cdr3_nt: TGTGCCAGCAGCCCCTACAACTACGAGCAGTACTTC

d_call: NA
v_call: TRBV27
clone_size: NA
j_call: TRBJ2-3
cdr3_aa: CASVSGDTDTQYF
cdr3_nt: TGTGCCAGCGTGAGCGGTGACACAGATACGCAGTATTTT

d_call: TRBD1
v_call: TRBV25-1
clone_size: many
j_call: TRBJ1-4
cdr3_aa: CASSETGTDEKLFF
cdr3_nt: TGTGCCAGCAGTGAGACAGGGACGGATGAAAAACTGTTTTTT

d_call: NA
v_call: TRBV2
clone_size: many
j_call: TRBJ1-2
cdr3_aa: CASSEVLMVDGYTF
cdr3_nt: TGTGCCAGCAGTGAAGTTTTGATGGTAGATGGCTACACCTTC

d_call: TRBD1
v_call: TRBV9
clone_size: many
j_call: TRBJ2-7
cdr3_aa: CASSPAGQDTYEQYF
cdr3_nt: TGTGCCAGCAGCCCCGCAGGACAGGACACCTACGAGCAGTACTTC

d_call: TRBD1
v_call: TRBV5-1
clone_size: many
j_call: TRBJ1-2
cdr3_aa: CASSLDPGGAIGYTF
cdr3_nt: TGCGCCAGCAGCTTGGATCCAGGGGGCGCGATTGGCTACACCTTC

d_call: TRBD2
v_call: TRBV29-1
clone_size: once
j_call: TRBJ2-3
cdr3_aa: CSVERLAGGRRIGDTQYF
cdr3_nt: TGCAGCGTCGAAAGACTAGCGGGAGGGCGGAGGATTGGAGATACGCAGTATTTT

d_call: NA
v_call: TRBV20-1
clone_size: NA
j_call: TRBJ2-7
cdr3_aa: CSAETNGASYEQYF
cdr3_nt: TGCAGTGCCGAGACGAACGGGGCCTCCTACGAGCAGTACTTC

d_call: TRBD2
v_call: TRBV7-8
clone_size: NA
j_call: TRBJ2-5
cdr3_aa: CAGSLGLAGAETQYF
cdr3_nt: TGTGCCGGCAGCTTAGGCCTAGCGGGAGCAGAGACCCAGTACTTC

d_call: NA
v_call: TRBV20-1
clone_size: few
j_call: TRBJ2-7
cdr3_aa: CSAYGTRGPYEQYF
cdr3_nt: TGCAGTGCCTACGGGACCCGCGGTCCCTACGAGCAGTACTTC

d_call: TRBD2
v_call: TRBV28
clone_size: once
j_call: TRBJ2-1
cdr3_aa: CASIGAGGQNEQFF
cdr3_nt: TGTGCCAGCATAGGAGCGGGAGGGCAGAATGAGCAGTTCTTC

d_call: NA
v_call: TRBV7-9
clone_size: few
j_call: TRBJ1-4
cdr3_aa: CASSLALANEKLFF
cdr3_nt: TGTGCCAGCAGCTTAGCGCTAGCAAATGAAAAACTGTTTTTT

d_call: TRBD1
v_call: TRBV4-1
clone_size: NA
j_call: TRBJ1-5
cdr3_aa: CASSQVRDSSNQPQHF
cdr3_nt: TGCGCCAGCAGCCAAGTCAGGGACAGTAGCAATCAGCCCCAGCATTTT

d_call: NA
v_call: TRBV15
clone_size: many
j_call: TRBJ1-5
cdr3_aa: CATSRGRPGSNQPQHF
cdr3_nt: TGTGCCACCAGCAGAGGTCGGCCAGGGAGCAATCAGCCCCAGCATTTT